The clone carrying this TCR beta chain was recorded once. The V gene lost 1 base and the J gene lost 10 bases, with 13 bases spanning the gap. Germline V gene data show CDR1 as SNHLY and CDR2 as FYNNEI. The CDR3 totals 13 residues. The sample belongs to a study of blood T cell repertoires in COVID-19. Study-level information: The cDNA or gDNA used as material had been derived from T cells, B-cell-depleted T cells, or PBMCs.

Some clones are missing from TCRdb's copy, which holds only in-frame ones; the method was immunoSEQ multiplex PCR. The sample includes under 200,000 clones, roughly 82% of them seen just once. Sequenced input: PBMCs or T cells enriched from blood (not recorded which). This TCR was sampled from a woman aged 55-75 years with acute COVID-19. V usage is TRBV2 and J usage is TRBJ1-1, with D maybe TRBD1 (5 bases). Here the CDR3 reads CASSEGVGRGAFF. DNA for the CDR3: TGTGCCAGCAGTGAAGGGGTGGGGCGAGGAGCTTTCTTT.